The following is a T cell receptor beta chain sequence with its context. These data are taken from a study of shared clonotypes between healthy human individuals. After removal of 4 bases from V and 2 bases from J, the junction contained 5 bases not matched to a gene. This CDR3 region has 15 residues. The germline CDR1 and CDR2 sequences are SGHNT and YYREEE (reference sequence). The healthy adult donors were HIV-negative and reported no recent acute infections or vaccinations. Researchers ran the assay at a deep level. Each subset's genomic DNA was split evenly across several immunoSEQ plates. Unsorted PBMC contributed approximately 0.3 ug DNA, 25,000 to 35,000 T cell genomes, to each replicate PCR. Profiling relied on immunoSEQ multiplex PCR, and the TCRdb table lists in-frame clones only, not all of them. The data hold hundreds of thousands of clones, with 70% to 80% observed a single time.

The chain joins TRBV5-4 to TRBJ2-7; 11 bases line up with TRBD2. The specimen was PBMCs. The TCR comes from a woman aged 40 to 50 in good health. Some clones in this sample may be carry-over from other donors' samples. CDR3 in DNA: TGTGCCAGCAGCGGGGGACTAGCGGAAGCCTACGAGCAGTACTTC. As protein: CASSGGLAEAYEQYF.